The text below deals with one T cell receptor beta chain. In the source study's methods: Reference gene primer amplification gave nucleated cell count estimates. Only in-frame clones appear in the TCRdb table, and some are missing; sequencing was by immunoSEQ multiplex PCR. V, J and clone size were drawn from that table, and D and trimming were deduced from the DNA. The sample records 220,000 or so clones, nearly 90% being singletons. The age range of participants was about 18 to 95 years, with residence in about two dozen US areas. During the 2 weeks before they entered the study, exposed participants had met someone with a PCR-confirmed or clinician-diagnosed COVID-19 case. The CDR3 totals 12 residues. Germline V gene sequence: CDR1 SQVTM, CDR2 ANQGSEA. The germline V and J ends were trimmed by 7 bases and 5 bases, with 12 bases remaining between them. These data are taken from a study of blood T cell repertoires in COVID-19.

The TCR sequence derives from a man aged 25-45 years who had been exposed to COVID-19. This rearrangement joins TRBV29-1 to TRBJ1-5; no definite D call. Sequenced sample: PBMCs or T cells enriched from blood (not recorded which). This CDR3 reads CSGPEDDQPQHF. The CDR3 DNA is TGCAGCGGGCCGGAGGATGATCAGCCCCAGCATTTT.